This T cell receptor beta chain was identified during a study of blood T cells in healthy people across ages. Germline lookup yields CDR1 ENHRY and CDR2 SYGVKD. CDR3 length: 13 residues. With V trimmed by 7 bases and J by 1 base, 3 bases remained unmatched. Primers used in a second PCR of about 7 to 11 cycles were a sample-barcoded 5' primer and a J-beta primer mix. TCRdb reprocessed the 5' RACE reads with MiXCR, giving one entry per CDR3 protein. Of about 750,000 distinct CDR3 sequences listed, approximately 53% are singletons. The sequenced material came from blood. The TCR comes from a man older than 75 in good health. V and J are TRBV10-3 and TRBJ2-7, with 8 nucleotides matching TRBD2. The CDR3, as DNA: TGTGCCATCAAACTAGCGGATTCCTACGAGCAGTACTTC. As protein: CAIKLADSYEQYF.